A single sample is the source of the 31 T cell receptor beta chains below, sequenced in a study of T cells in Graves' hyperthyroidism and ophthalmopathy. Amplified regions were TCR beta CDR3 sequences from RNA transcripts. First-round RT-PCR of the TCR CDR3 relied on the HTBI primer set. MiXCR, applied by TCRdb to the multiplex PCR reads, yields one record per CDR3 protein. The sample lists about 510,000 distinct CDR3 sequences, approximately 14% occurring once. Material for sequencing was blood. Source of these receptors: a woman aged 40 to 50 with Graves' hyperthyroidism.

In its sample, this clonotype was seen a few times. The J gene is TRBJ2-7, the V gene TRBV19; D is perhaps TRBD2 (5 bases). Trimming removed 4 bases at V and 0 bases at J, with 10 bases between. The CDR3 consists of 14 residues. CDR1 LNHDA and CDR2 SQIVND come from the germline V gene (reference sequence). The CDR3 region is CASSKADTSYEQYF. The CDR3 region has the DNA TGTGCCAGTAGTAAAGCGGATACCTCCTACGAGCAGTACTTC. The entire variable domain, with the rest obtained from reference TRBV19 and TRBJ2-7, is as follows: DGGITQSPKYLFRKEGQNVTLSCEQNLNHDAMYWYRQDPGQGLRLIYYSQIVNDFQKGDIAEGYSVSREKKESFPLTVTSAQKNPTAFYLCASSKADTSYEQYFGPGTRLTVT.

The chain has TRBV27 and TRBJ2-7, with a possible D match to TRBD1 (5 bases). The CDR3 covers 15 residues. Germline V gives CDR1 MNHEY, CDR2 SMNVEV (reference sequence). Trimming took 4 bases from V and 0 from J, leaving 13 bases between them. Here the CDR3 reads CASSSTVRSSYEQYF. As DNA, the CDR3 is TGTGCCAGCAGTTCGACAGTCAGGAGCTCCTACGAGCAGTACTTC.

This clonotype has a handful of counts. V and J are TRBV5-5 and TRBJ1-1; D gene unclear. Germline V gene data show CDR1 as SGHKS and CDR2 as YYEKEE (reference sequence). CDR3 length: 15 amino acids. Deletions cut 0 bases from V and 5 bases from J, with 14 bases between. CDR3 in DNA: TGTGCCAGCAGCTTGGACGGGCCCCTACGGACTGAAGCTTTCTTT. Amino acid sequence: CASSLDGPLRTEAFF.

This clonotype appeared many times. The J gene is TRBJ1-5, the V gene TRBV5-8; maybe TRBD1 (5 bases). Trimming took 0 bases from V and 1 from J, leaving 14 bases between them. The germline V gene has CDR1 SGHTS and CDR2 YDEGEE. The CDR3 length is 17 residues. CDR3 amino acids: CASSLVFGGASNQPQHF. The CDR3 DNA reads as TGTGCCAGCAGCTTGGTATTTGGAGGGGCCAGCAATCAGCCCCAGCATTTT.

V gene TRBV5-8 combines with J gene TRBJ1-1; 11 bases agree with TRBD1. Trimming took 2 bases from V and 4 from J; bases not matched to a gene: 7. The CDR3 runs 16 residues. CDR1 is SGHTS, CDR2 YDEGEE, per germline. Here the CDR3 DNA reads TGTGCCAGCAGCTTCGGACAGGGGGCGCAAGTCACTGAAGCTTTCTTT. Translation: CASSFGQGAQVTEAFF. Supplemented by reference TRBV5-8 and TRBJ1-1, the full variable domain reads EAGVTQSPTHLIKTRGQQATLRCSPISGHTSVYWYQQALGLGLQFLLWYDEGEERNRGNFPPRFSGRQFPNYSSELNVNALELEDSALYLCASSFGQGAQVTEAFFGQGTRLTVV.

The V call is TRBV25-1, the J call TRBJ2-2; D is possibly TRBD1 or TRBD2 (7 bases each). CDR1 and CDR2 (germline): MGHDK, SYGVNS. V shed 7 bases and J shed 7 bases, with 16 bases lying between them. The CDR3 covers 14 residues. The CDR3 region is CASIPGGAGGELFF. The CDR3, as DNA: TGTGCCAGCATCCCAGGGGGGGCCGGCGGGGAGCTGTTTTTT.

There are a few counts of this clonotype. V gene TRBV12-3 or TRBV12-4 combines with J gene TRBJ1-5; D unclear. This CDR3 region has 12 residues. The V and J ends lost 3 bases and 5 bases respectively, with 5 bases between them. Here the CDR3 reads CASSLNDQPQHF. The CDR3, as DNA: TGTGCCAGCAGTTTGAACGATCAGCCCCAGCATTTT.

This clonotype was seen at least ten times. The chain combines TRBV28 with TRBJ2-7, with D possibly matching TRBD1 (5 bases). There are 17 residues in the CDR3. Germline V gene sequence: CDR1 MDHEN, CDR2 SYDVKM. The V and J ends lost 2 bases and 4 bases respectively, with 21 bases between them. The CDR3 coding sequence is TGTGCCAGCAGTTTAAGGGCAGGGTACCCACCAGCTTACGAGCAGTACTTC. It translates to CASSLRAGYPPAYEQYF.

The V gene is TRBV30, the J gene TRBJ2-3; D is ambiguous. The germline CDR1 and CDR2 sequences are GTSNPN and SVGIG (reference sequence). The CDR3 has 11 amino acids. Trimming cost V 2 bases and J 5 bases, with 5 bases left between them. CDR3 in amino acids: CAWSIGDTQYF. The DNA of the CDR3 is TGTGCCTGGAGTATAGGAGATACGCAGTATTTT. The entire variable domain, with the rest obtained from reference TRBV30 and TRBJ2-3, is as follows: SQTIHQWPATLVQPVGSPLSLECTVEGTSNPNLYWYRQAAGRGLQLLFYSVGIGQISSEVPQNLSASRPQDRQFILSSKKLLLSDSGFYLCAWSIGDTQYFGPGTRLTVL.

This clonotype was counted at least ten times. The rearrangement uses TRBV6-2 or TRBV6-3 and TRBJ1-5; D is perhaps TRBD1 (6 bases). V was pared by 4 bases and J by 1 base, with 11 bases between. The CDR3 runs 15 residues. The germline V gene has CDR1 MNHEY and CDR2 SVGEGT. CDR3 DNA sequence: TGTGCCAGCAGTTCAAACCAGGGGAGCAATCAGCCCCAGCATTTT. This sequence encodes CASSSNQGSNQPQHF.

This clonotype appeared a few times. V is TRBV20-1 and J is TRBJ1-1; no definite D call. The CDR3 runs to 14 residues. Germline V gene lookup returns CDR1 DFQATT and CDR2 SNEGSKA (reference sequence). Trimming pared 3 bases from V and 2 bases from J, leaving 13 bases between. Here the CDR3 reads CSARDPQINTEAFF. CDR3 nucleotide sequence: TGCAGTGCTAGGGATCCACAAATAAACACTGAAGCTTTCTTT.

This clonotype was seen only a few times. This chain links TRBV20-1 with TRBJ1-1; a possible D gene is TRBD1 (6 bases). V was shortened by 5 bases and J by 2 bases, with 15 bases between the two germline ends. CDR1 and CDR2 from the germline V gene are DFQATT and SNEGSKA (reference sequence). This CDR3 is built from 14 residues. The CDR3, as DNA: TGCAGTGCTCTGGTCGGGGGCTCTAACACTGAAGCTTTCTTT. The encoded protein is CSALVGGSNTEAFF.

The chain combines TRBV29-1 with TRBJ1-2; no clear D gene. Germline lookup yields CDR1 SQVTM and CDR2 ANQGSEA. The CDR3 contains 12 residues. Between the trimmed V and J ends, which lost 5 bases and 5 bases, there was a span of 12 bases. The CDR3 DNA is TGCAGCGTTCCGGGGTTGAGGTATGGCTACACCTTC. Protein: CSVPGLRYGYTF.

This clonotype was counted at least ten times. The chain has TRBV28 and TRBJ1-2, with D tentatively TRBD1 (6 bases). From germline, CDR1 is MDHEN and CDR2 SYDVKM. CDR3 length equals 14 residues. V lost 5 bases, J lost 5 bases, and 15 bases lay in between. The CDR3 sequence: CASSPSGRGYGYTF. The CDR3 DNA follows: TGTGCCAGCAGTCCCTCGGGCAGGGGATATGGCTACACCTTC.

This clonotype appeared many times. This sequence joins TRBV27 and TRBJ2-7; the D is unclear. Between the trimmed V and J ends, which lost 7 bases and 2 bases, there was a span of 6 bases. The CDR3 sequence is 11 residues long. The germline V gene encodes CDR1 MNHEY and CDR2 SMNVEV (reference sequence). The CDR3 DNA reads TGTGCCAGCATCGGACCCTACGAGCAGTACTTC. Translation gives CASIGPYEQYF.

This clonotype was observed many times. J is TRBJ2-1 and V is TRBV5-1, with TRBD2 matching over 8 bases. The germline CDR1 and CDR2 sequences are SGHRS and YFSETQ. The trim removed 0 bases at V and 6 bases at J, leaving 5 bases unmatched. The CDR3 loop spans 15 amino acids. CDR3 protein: CASSLDRREVNEQFF. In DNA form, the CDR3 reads TGCGCCAGCAGCTTGGATCGGCGGGAGGTCAATGAGCAGTTCTTC.

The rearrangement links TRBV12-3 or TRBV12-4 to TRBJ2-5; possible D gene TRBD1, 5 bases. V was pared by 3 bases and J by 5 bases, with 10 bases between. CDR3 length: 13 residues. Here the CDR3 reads CASSLDMGETQYF. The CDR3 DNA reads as TGTGCCAGCAGTTTGGACATGGGGGAGACCCAGTACTTC.

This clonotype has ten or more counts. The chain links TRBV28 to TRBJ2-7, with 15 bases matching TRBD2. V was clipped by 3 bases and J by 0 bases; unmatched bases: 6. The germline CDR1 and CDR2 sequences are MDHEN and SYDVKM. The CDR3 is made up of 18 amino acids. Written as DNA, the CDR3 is TGTGCCAGCAGTTTTGGGACTAGCGGGAGGATGTTCTCCTACGAGCAGTACTTC. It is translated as CASSFGTSGRMFSYEQYF.

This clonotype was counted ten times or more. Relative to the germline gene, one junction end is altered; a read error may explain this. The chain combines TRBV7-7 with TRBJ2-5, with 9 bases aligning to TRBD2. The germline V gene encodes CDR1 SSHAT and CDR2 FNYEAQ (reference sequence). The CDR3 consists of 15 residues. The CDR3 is CASSLGDSGRETQYF. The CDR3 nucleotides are TGTGCTAGCAGCTTAGGTGATAGCGGGAGAGAGACCCAGTACTTC.

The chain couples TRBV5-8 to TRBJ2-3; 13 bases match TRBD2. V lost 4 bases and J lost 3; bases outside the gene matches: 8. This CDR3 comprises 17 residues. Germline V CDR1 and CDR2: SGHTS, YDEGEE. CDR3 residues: CASSPGTSGTPTDTQYF. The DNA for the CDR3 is TGTGCCAGCAGCCCCGGGACTAGCGGGACTCCTACAGATACGCAGTATTTT.

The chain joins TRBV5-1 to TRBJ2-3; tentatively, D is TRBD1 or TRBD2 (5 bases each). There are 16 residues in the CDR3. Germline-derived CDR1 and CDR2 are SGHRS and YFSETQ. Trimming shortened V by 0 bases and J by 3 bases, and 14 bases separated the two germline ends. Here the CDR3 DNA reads TGCGCCAGCAGCTTGGAGCAGGGAGTTCGTACAGATACGCAGTATTTT. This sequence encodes CASSLEQGVRTDTQYF.

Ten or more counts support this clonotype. The CDR3 is CASRPLAGAYNEQFF. The DNA for the CDR3 is TGTGCCAGCAGGCCCCTAGCGGGAGCTTACAATGAGCAGTTCTTC. The rearrangement links TRBV6-1 to TRBJ2-1, with 10 bases identical to TRBD2. The CDR3 extends over 15 amino acids. In germline, CDR1 is MNHNS, CDR2 SASEGT. V was pared by 6 bases and J by 4 bases, with 6 bases of the junction left unmatched.

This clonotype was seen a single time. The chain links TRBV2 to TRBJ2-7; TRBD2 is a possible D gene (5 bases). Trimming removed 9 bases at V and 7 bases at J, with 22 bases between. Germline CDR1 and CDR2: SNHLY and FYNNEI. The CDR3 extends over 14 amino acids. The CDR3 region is CASTPGTGKKEQYF. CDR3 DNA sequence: TGTGCCAGTACCCCGGGAACGGGCAAAAAAGAGCAGTACTTC.

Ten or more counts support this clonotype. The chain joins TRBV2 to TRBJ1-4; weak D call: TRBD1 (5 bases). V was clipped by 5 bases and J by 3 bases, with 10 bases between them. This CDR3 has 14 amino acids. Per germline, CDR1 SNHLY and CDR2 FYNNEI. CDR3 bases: TGTGCCAGCAGTTGGGGGGACGCTAATGAAAAACTGTTTTTT. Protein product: CASSWGDANEKLFF.

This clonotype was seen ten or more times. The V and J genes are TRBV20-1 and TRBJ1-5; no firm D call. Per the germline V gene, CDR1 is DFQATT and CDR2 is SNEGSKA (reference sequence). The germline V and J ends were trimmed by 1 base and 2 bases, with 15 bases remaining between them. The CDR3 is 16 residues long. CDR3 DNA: TGCAGTGCTAGAGTTGTGGCCCCGCCAGGCAATCAGCCCCAGCATTTT. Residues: CSARVVAPPGNQPQHF.

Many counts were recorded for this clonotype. CDR3 DNA: TGTGCCAGCAGCCAAGATTCGACGAACACTGAAGCTTTCTTT. This codes for CASSQDSTNTEAFF. The V gene is TRBV3-1, the J gene TRBJ1-1; D gene ambiguous. Germline V CDR1 and CDR2: LGHDT, YNNKEL (reference sequence). The CDR3 length is 14 residues. V was pared by 0 bases and J by 1 base, with 6 bases between.

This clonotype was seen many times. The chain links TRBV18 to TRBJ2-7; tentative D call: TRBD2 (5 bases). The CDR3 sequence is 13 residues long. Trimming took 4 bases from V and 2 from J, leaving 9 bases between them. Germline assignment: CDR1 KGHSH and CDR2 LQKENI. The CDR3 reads CASSQGSAYEQYF. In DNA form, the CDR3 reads TGTGCCAGCTCACAAGGGAGTGCCTACGAGCAGTACTTC.

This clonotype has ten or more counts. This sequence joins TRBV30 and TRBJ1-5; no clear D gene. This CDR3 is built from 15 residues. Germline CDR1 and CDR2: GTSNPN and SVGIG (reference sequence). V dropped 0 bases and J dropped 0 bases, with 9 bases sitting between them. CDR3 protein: CAWSVLGNSNQPQHF. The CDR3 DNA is TGTGCCTGGAGTGTTTTGGGGAATAGCAATCAGCCCCAGCATTTT.

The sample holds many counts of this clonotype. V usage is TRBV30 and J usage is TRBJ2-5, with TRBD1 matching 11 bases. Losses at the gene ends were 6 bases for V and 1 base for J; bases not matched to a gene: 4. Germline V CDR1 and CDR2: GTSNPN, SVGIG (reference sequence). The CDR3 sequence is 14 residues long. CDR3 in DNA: TGTGCCTGTGGGACAGGGGGATTCCAAGAGACCCAGTACTTC. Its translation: CACGTGGFQETQYF. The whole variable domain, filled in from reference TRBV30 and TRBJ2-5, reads SQTIHQWPATLVQPVGSPLSLECTVEGTSNPNLYWYRQAAGRGLQLLFYSVGIGQISSEVPQNLSASRPQDRQFILSSKKLLLSDSGFYLCACGTGGFQETQYFGPGTRLLVL.

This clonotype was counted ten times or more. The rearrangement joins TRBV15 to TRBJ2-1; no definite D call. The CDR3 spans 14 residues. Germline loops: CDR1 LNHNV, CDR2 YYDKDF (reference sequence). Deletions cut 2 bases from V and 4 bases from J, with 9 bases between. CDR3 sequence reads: CATSRRNVYNEQFF. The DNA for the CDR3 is TGTGCCACCAGCAGAAGGAACGTTTACAATGAGCAGTTCTTC. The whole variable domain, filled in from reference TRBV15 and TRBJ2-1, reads DAMVIQNPRYQVTQFGKPVTLSCSQTLNHNVMYWYQQKSSQAPKLLFHYYDKDFNNEADTPDNFQSRRPNTSFCFLDIRSPGLGDTAMYLCATSRRNVYNEQFFGPGTRLTVL.

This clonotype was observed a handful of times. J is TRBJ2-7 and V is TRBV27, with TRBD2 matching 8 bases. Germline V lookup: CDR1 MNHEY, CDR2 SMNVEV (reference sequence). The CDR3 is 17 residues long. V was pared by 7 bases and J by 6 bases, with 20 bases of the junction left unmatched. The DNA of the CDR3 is TGTGCCAGCACCCCCTCGGACCATCTAGGGACTAGTCGCGAGCAGTACTTC. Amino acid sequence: CASTPSDHLGTSREQYF.